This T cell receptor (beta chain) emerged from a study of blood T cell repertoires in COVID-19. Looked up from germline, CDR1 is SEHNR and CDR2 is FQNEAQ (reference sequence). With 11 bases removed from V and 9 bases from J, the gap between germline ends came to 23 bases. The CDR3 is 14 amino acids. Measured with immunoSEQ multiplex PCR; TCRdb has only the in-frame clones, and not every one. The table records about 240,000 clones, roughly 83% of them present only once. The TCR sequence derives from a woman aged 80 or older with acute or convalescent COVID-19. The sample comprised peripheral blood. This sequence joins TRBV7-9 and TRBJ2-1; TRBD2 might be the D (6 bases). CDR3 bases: TGTGCCTTGGAGGGGTATCCAATCGGGCGTGAGCAGTTCTTC. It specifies CALEGYPIGREQFF.